This T cell receptor (beta chain) was documented in a study of cytomegalovirus exposure and HLA in healthy donors. The CDR3 covers 14 residues. Germline V gene sequence: CDR1 LNHDA, CDR2 SQIVND (reference sequence). Trimming stripped 4 bases from V and 7 bases from J, with 16 bases between. Primers: 60 Vbeta forward and 13 Jbeta reverse. The assay was immunoSEQ multiplex PCR, and TCRdb's table has in-frame clones only and misses some. The sample lists 130,000 or so clones, approximately 67% seen once, with more than 1.5% in the top ten. This receptor was obtained from a man aged 18 to 30 in good health and CMV-seronegative. The chain carries TRBV19 and TRBJ1-1; D is possibly TRBD1 (5 bases). Sequenced: PBMCs. The CDR3 spells CASSKPGLKGEAFF. DNA for the CDR3: TGTGCCAGTAGTAAACCAGGGTTGAAGGGTGAAGCTTTCTTT.